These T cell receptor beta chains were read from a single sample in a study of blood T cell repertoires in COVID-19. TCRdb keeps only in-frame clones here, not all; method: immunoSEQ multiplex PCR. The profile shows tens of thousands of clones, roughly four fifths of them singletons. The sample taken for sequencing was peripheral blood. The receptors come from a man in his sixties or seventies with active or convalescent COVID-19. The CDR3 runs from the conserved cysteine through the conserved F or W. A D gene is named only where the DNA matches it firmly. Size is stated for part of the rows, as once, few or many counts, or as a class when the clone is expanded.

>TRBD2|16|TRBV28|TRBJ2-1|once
TGTGCCAGCAGTTCGGGACTAGCGGGGGCCTTAAATGAGCAGTTCTTC
CASSSGLAGALNEQFF
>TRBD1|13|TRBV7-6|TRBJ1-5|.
TGTGCCAGCAGCGAAGACAGGGAACAGCCCCAGCATTTT
CASSEDREQPQHF
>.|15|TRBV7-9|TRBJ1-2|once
TGTGCCAGCAGCTTAGTTCAGGGTACGAACTATGGCTACACCTTC
CASSLVQGTNYGYTF
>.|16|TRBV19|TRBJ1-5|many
TGTGCCAGTAGTATGACAGACCTTTATAGCAATCAGCCCCAGCATTTT
CASSMTDLYSNQPQHF
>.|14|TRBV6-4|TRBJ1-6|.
TGTGCCAGCAGACCGTCAGAGGGTAATTCACCCCTCCACTTT
CASRPSEGNSPLHF
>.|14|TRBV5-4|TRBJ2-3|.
TGTGCCAGCAGCTTGGCTGTTTATGCAGATACGCAGTATTTT
CASSLAVYADTQYF
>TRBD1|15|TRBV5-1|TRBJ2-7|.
TGCGCCAGCAGCTTGGAACAGGGGATACTCTACGAGCAGTACTTC
CASSLEQGILYEQYF
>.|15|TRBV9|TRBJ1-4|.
TGTGCCAGCAGCGGTACAGGTTTGGCGAATGAAAAACTGTTTTTT
CASSGTGLANEKLFF
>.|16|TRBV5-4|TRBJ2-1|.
TGTGCCAGCAGCTTAGATTTGGCGGGGGCAGACAATGAGCAGTTCTTC
CASSLDLAGADNEQFF
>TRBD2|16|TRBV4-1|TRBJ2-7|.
TGCGCCAGCAGCCAAGGTATGGCGGGGGAGTACTACGAGCAGTACTTC
CASSQGMAGEYYEQYF
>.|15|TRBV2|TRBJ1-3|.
TGTGCCAGCAACCCGGACAGTCGCTTCGGAAACACCATATATTTT
CASNPDSRFGNTIYF
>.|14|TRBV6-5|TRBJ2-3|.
TGTGCCAGCAGTACCAGGGGCAGGTCAGATACGCAGTATTTT
CASSTRGRSDTQYF
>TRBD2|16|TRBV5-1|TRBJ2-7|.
TGCGCCAGCAGCTTGGCCTTAGCGGGGGTTTCCTACGAGCAGTACTTC
CASSLALAGVSYEQYF
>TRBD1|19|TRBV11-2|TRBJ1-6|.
TGTGCCAGCAGCTTAGATAAAGGGACAGCCAAAGCATTTTATTCACCCCTCCACTTT
CASSLDKGTAKAFYSPLHF
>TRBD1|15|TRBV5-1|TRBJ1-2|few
TGCGCCAGCAGCTTGGCCACAGGGGCTGGCTATGGCTACACCTTC
CASSLATGAGYGYTF
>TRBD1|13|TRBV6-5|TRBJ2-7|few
TGTGCCAGCAGCTCCGACAGGGGGTACGAGCAGTACTTC
CASSSDRGYEQYF
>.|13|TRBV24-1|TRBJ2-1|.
TGTGCCACCAGTCAGGGTTCCGAGAATGAGCAGTTCTTC
CATSQGSENEQFF
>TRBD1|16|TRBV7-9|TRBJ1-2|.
TGTGCCAGCAGCTACGACAGGGGATACCCTAACTATGGCTACACCTTC
CASSYDRGYPNYGYTF
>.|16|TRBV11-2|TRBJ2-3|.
TGTGCCAGCAGCTTAGCTCCCGGGACTCCCACAGATACGCAGTATTTT
CASSLAPGTPTDTQYF
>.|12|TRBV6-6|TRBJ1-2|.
TGTGCCAGCAGGGACAGCGACTATGGCTACACCTTC
CASRDSDYGYTF
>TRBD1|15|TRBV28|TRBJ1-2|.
TGTGCCAGCAGTTCCCCAGGGGGCGTCAACTATGGCTACACCTTC
CASSSPGGVNYGYTF
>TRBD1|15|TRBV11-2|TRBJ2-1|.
TGTGCCAGCAGCAACCGGGACAGGGCCTACAATGAGCAGTTCTTC
CASSNRDRAYNEQFF
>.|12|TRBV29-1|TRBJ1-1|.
TGCAGCGTTTTATTGGAGCCCACTGAAGCTTTCTTT
CSVLLEPTEAFF
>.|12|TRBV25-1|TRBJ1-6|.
TGTGCCAGTCAGGGTGGTAGTTCACCCCTCCACTTT
CASQGGSSPLHF
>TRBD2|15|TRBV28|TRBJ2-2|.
TGTGCCAGCAGTTTATCGGGGGGGTTCACCGGGGAGCTGTTTTTT
CASSLSGGFTGELFF
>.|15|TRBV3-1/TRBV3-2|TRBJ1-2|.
TGTGCCAGCAGCCAAGAAGTTGGGCAGTCCCGAGGCTACACCTTC
CASSQEVGQSRGYTF
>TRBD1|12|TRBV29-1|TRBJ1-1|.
TGCAGCGGACAGGGCCCGAACACTGAAGCTTTCTTT
CSGQGPNTEAFF
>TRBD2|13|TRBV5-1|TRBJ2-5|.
TGCGCCAGCAGCTTGGGGCGGGGGGAGACCCAGTACTTC
CASSLGRGETQYF
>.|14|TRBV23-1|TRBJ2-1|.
TGCGCCAGCAGTCGCCCAAGACGGGTGGGTGAGCAGTTCTTC
CASSRPRRVGEQFF
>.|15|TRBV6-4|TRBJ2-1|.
TGTGCCAGCAGTGCGGGAGTGGGGGTTTCTAATGAGCAGTTCTTC
CASSAGVGVSNEQFF
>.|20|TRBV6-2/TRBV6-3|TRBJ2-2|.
TGTGCCAGCAGTTACCCCATCAAGCCTCAGGGGCGCCCGAACACCGGGGAGCTGTTTTTT
CASSYPIKPQGRPNTGELFF
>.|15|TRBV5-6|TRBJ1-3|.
TGTGCCAGCAGCACGCGAAAGGGGCGTGAAAACACCATATATTTT
CASSTRKGRENTIYF